This T cell receptor (beta chain) was captured in a study of blood T cell repertoires in COVID-19. V gave up 7 bases and J gave up 0 bases, with 15 bases separating them. This CDR3 has 15 amino acids. From germline, CDR1 is MNHEY and CDR2 SMNVEV (reference sequence). Authors' processing steps: Researchers report that nucleated cell counts were estimated from reference gene primer amplification. TCRdb's table, derived via immunoSEQ multiplex PCR, lists solely in-frame clones and lacks some. V and J calls and clone size are those listed in that table; D and trimming were worked out from the DNA. The sample records approximately 270,000 clones, roughly nine tenths being singletons.

Sequenced sample: PBMCs or T cells enriched from blood (not recorded which). V and J are TRBV27 and TRBJ1-2; possible D gene TRBD1, 5 bases. This receptor was taken from a human donor in a cohort exposed to, infected with or recovered from COVID-19 (not recorded which). The donor label of this sample is uncertain. CDR3 nucleotide sequence: TGTGCCAGCACCACTCGGGGGGGAGCTAACTATGGCTACACCTTC. Translation gives CASTTRGGANYGYTF.